The present entry profiles one T cell receptor (beta chain) with its context. Its specificity is not known. The sample belongs to a study of T-cell memory formation after mild COVID-19. Whole-study results and caveats: Certain responding clones were present in pre-infection memory, suggesting participation of cross-reactive memory.

TCRdb redid the calling of the 5' RACE reads with MiXCR, one entry per CDR3 protein. The table shows approximately 350,000 distinct CDR3 sequences, with around 28% occurring only once. Trimming cost V 7 bases and J 2 bases, with 17 bases left between them. CDR1 is SQVTM and CDR2 is ANQGSEA in the germline V gene. There are 14 residues in the CDR3. This receptor was obtained from an adult woman who had mild COVID-19 (a few samples of this study predate the infection). Cell type and time point are not known. Sequencing was carried out using PBMCs or a T cell subset sorted from them (not recorded which). This chain connects TRBV29-1 to TRBJ1-1; D ambiguous. The CDR3 DNA reads TGCAGCGAGATCAGACTGGAATTTAACACTGAAGCTTTCTTT. This gives the protein CSEIRLEFNTEAFF.